This passage covers 11 T cell receptor beta chains from one sample sequenced in a study of T cell changes during pregnancy in multiple sclerosis. This table comes from immunoSEQ multiplex PCR, and its TCRdb copy is limited to in-frame clones, with some not included. Among about 52,000 clones listed, just over 90% were seen once. This material consisted of CD4+ T cells from peripheral blood mononuclear cells, taken before pregnancy. The receptors stem from a female donor with multiple sclerosis, enrolled in a pregnancy study.

The chain employs TRBV5-6 and TRBJ2-3; 9 bases are shared with TRBD1. V dropped 1 base and J dropped 5; count of bases not matched to a gene: 8. CDR1 is SGHDT, CDR2 YYEEEE, per germline. CDR3 size: 16 residues. The CDR3 here is CASSLFETGGKDTQYF. Written as DNA, the CDR3 is TGTGCCAGCAGCTTGTTCGAGACAGGGGGAAAAGATACGCAGTATTTT.

The sample holds one count of this clone. The chain is built from TRBV5-1 and TRBJ2-2; 8 bases fit TRBD2. With 3 bases clipped from V and 4 bases from J, the junction kept 8 bases outside the gene matches. CDR1 is SGHRS, CDR2 YFSETQ, per germline. This CDR3 region has 16 residues. The CDR3 here is CASSSGGGPGTGELFF. In DNA form, the CDR3 reads TGCGCCAGCAGCTCGGGGGGGGGCCCGGGCACCGGGGAGCTGTTTTTT.

This rearrangement joins TRBV5-1 to TRBJ2-2; no firm D call. CDR3 length: 15 residues. Trimming took 1 base from V and 2 from J, leaving 9 bases between them. Germline loops: CDR1 SGHRS, CDR2 YFSETQ. The CDR3 is CASSLMISNTGELFF. For the CDR3, the DNA is TGCGCCAGCAGCTTGATGATCAGTAACACCGGGGAGCTGTTTTTT. The full variable domain, with the rest looked up from reference TRBV5-1 and TRBJ2-2, is KAGVTQTPRYLIKTRGQQVTLSCSPISGHRSVSWYQQTPGQGLQFLFEYFSETQRNKGNFPGRFSGRQFSNSRSEMNVSTLELGDSALYLCASSLMISNTGELFFGEGSRLTVL.

The chain recombines TRBV28 with TRBJ1-1, with 7 bases identical to TRBD1. CDR3 length: 15 residues. CDR1 and CDR2 from the germline V gene are MDHEN and SYDVKM. The J segment lost 4 bases and the V segment lost 5 bases, leaving 10 bases of the junction unmatched. This chain's CDR3 is CASSPNRGGSTEAFF. In DNA form, the CDR3 reads TGTGCCAGCAGTCCCAACAGGGGAGGAAGCACTGAAGCTTTCTTT.

This clone was recorded a few times. The V gene is TRBV29-1, the J gene TRBJ2-1, with 10 bases matching TRBD2. CDR3 size: 16 residues. The V gene's germline CDR1 is SQVTM and CDR2 ANQGSEA. The V segment lost 6 bases and the J segment 4 bases; nucleotides outside the gene matches: 12. DNA for the CDR3: TGCAGCGTCACACCTTCTAGCGGGAGAAGATACAATGAGCAGTTCTTC. It specifies CSVTPSSGRRYNEQFF.

The sample holds a few counts of this clone. This chain uses TRBV29-1 with TRBJ2-7; a weak D match, TRBD2 (6 bases). V gave up 4 bases and J gave up 3 bases, with 10 bases separating them. The CDR3 contains 12 residues. The germline CDR1 and CDR2 sequences are SQVTM and ANQGSEA. The CDR3: CSVGPGVYEQYF. The DNA for the CDR3 is TGCAGCGTTGGGCCGGGAGTCTACGAGCAGTACTTC.

This clone was seen a single time. The chain is built from TRBV7-9 and TRBJ2-5, with 7 bases lining up with TRBD1. Per germline, CDR1 SEHNR and CDR2 FQNEAQ (reference sequence). The ends lost 7 bases at V and 0 bases at J; junction bases unmatched: 5. The CDR3 consists of 14 residues. CDR3 protein: CASTPGQYQETQYF. The CDR3 DNA reads as TGTGCCAGCACCCCGGGACAGTACCAAGAGACCCAGTACTTC.

This chain connects TRBV19 to TRBJ1-3; no clear D gene. Germline V lookup: CDR1 LNHDA, CDR2 SQIVND (reference sequence). Deletions cut 6 bases from V and 0 bases from J, with 9 bases between. The CDR3 has 14 amino acids. CDR3: CASREVSSGNTIYF. The CDR3 DNA reads TGTGCCAGTAGGGAGGTCAGCTCTGGAAACACCATATATTTT.

CDR3 region: CASSKGVLGETHTSGSYYEQYF. As DNA, the CDR3 is TGTGCCAGCAGCAAGGGGGTTCTTGGGGAAACCCACACTAGCGGGTCGTACTACGAGCAGTACTTC. This sequence joins TRBV21-1 and TRBJ2-7; TRBD2, the table's D call, was not compared with the DNA. TRBV21-1 is a pseudogene segment. This CDR3 is 22 amino acids long.

The CDR3 nucleotides read TGTGCCAGCAGCTTGTCTGGGGACAGAAAATCCTACGAGCAGTACTTC. Translated, it gives CASSLSGDRKSYEQYF. The gene calls are TRBV5-6 and TRBJ2-5; TRBD1 aligns across 7 bases. Near its end, the DNA agrees better with TRBJ2-7, so the J call may be wrong. Looked up from germline, CDR1 is SGHDT and CDR2 is YYEEEE. CDR3 length equals 16 residues.

This clone was counted a single time. The rearrangement uses TRBV4-1 and TRBJ2-7; TRBD2 agrees at 13 bases. The V gene's germline CDR1 is MGHRA and CDR2 YSYEKL. The CDR3 has 15 amino acids. V lost 2 bases, J lost 5 bases, and 3 bases stayed unmatched. The CDR3 spells CASSQLGLAGNEQYF. The CDR3 DNA reads as TGCGCCAGCAGCCAATTGGGACTAGCGGGAAACGAGCAGTACTTC.